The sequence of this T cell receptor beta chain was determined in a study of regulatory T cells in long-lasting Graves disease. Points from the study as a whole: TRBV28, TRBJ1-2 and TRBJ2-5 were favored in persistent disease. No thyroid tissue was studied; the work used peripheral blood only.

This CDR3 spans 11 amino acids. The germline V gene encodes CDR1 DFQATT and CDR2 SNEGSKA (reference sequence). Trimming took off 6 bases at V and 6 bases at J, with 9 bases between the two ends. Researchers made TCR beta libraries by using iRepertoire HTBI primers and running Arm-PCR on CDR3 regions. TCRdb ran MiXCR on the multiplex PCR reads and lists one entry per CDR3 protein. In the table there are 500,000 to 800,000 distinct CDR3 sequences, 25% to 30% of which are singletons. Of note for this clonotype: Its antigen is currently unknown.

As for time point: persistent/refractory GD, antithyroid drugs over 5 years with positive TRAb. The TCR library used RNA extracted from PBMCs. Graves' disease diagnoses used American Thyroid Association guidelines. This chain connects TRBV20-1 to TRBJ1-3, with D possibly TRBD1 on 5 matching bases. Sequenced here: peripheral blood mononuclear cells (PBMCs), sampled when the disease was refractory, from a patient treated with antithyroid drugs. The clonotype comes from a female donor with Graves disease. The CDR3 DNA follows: TGCAGTGCGGGGGGGGAAAACACCATATATTTT. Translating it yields CSAGGENTIYF.